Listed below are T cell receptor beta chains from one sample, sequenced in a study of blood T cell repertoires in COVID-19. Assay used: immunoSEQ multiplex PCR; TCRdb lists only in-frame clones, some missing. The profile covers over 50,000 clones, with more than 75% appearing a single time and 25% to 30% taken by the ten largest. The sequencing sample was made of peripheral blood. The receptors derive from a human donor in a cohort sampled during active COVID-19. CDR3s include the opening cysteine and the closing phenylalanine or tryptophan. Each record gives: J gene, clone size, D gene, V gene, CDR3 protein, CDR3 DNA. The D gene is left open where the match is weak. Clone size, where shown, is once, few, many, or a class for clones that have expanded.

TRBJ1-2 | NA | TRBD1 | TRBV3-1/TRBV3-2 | CASSQRYGTAKGGYTF | TGTGCCAGCAGCCAACGGTATGGGACAGCCAAAGGTGGCTACACCTTC
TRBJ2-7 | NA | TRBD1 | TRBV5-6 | CASSSQGQGGYEQYF | TGTGCCAGCAGCTCCCAGGGACAGGGTGGCTACGAGCAGTACTTC
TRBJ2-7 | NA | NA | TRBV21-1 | CASSRLLAGGLCSYEQYF | TGTGCCAGCAGTAGACTACTAGCGGGGGGCCTCTGTTCCTACGAGCAGTACTTC
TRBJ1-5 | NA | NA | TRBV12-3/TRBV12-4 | CASSAPRDQPQHF | TGTGCCAGCAGTGCCCCCAGGGATCAGCCCCAGCATTTT
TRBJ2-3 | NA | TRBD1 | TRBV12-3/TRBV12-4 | CASSLLGQGPYF | TGTGCCAGCAGTTTGCTGGGACAGGGGCCATATTTT
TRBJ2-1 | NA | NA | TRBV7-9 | CARGGSYNEQFF | TGTGCCAGGGGGGGATCCTACAATGAGCAGTTCTTC
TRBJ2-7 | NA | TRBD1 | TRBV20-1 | CSASDRDRDPYEQYF | TGCAGTGCTAGTGACCGGGACAGGGACCCCTACGAGCAGTACTTC
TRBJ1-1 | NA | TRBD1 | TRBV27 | CASSLSKTGSPEAFF | TGTGCCAGCAGTTTATCGAAGACAGGGTCACCTGAAGCTTTCTTT
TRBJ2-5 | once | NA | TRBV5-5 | CASSLWTEETQYF | TGTGCCAGCAGCTTGTGGACAGAAGAGACCCAGTACTTC
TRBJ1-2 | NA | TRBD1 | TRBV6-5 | CASSSIGQGNYGYTF | TGTGCCAGCAGTTCTATCGGACAGGGGAACTATGGCTACACCTTC
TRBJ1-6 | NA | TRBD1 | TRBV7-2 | CASSQQTGGNSPLHF | TGTGCCAGCAGCCAACAAACAGGGGGGAATTCACCCCTCCACTTT
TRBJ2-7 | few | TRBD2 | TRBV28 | CASSQLAFHEQYF | TGTGCCAGCAGCCAACTAGCGTTCCACGAGCAGTACTTC
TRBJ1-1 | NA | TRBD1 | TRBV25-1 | CASSGYGTGGTEAFF | TGTGCCAGCAGTGGGTATGGGACAGGGGGTACTGAAGCTTTCTTT
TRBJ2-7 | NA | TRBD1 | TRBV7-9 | CASSLQGQGIYEQYF | TGTGCCAGCAGCTTGCAGGGACAGGGTATATACGAGCAGTACTTC